This TCR beta chain was observed in a study of regulatory dendritic cells for organ transplantation. The length of the CDR3 is 17 residues. Between the trimmed V and J ends, which lost 0 bases and 1 base, there was a span of 10 bases. The germline gives CDR1 LNHDA, CDR2 SQIVND (reference sequence). Naive CD45RA+ and memory CD45RO+ CD4+ or CD8+ T cells were FACS-sorted. Using immunoSEQ multiplex PCR, the repertoire was profiled, and TCRdb retains in-frame clones only, with some absent. The repertoire has 25,000 to 30,000 clones, approximately 79% of them found once; the top ten carry less than 2.5%. A note on this clone: What it recognizes is unknown.

The study, taken as a whole, reports: Memory CD8+ T cells were the most oligoclonal; naive cells were highly diverse. Resting memory CD8+ T cells held the most alloreactive clonotypes. Mature dendritic cells appeared to drive more memory CD8+ clonal expansion than regulatory ones.

The sequencing input was memory CD4+ T cells from blood. Subset indicated: CD45RO+ memory T cells. The TCR originated in a human donor in good health. The chain combines TRBV19 with TRBJ2-6; no clear D. The CDR3 spells CASSIDRRISGANVLTF. CDR3 coding DNA: TGTGCCAGTAGTATAGATCGCAGGATTTCTGGGGCCAACGTCCTGACTTTC.